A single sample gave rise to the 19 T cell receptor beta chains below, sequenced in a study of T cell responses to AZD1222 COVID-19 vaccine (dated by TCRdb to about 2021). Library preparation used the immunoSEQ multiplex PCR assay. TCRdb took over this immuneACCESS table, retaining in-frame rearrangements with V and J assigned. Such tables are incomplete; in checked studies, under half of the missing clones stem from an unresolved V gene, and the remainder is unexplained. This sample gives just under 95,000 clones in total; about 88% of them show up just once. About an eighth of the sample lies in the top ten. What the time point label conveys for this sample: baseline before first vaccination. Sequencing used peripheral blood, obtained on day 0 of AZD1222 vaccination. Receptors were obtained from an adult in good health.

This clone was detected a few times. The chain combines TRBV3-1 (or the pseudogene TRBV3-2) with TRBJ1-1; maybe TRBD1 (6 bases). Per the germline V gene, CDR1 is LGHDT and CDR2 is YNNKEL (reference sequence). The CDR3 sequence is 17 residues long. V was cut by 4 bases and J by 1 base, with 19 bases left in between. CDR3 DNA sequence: TGTGCCAGCAGCCCTCCAAAGGGGGACTCAGGGAACACTGAAGCTTTCTTT. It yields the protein CASSPPKGDSGNTEAFF.

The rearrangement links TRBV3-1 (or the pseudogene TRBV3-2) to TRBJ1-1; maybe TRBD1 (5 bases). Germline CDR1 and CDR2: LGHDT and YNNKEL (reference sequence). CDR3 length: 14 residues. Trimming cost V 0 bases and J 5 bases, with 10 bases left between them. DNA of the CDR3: TGTGCCAGCAGCCAAGAGAGGGGCTGGACTGAAGCTTTCTTT. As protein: CASSQERGWTEAFF.

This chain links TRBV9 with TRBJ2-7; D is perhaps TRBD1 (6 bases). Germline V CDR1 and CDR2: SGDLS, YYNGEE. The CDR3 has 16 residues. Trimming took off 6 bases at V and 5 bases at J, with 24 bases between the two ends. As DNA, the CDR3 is TGTGCCAGCAATATCGACCCTACCAGGGGTCTGGACGAGCAGTACTTC. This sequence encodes CASNIDPTRGLDEQYF.

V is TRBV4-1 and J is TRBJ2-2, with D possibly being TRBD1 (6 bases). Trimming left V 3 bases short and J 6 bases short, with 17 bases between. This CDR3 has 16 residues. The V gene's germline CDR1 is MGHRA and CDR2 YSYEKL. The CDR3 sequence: CASSQGAWGLAGELFF. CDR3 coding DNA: TGCGCCAGCAGCCAGGGGGCCTGGGGCTTGGCCGGGGAGCTGTTTTTT.

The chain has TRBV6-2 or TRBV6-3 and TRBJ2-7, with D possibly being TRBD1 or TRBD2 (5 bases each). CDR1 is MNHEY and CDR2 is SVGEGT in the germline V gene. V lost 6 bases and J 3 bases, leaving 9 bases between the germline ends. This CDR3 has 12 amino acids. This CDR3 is CASSVGGYEQYF. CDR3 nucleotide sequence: TGTGCCAGCAGCGTTGGGGGCTACGAGCAGTACTTC.

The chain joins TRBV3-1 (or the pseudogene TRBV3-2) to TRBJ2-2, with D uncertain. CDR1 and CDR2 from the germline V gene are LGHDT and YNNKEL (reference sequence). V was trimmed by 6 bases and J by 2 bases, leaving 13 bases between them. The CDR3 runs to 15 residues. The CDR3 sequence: CASSKDGVNTGELFF. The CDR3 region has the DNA TGTGCCAGCAGTAAGGACGGAGTCAACACCGGGGAGCTGTTTTTT.

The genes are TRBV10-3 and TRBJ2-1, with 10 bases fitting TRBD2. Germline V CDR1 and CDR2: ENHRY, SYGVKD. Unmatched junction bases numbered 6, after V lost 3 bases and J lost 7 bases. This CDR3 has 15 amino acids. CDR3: CAISDSGGAKNEQFF. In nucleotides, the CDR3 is TGTGCCATCAGTGACAGCGGGGGGGCCAAAAATGAGCAGTTCTTC.

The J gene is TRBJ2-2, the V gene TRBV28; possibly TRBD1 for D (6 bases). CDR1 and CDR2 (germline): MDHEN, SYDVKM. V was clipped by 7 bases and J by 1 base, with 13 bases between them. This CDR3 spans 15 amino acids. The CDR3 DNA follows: TGTGCCAGCACCCTGTGGGGACAGAACACCGGGGAGCTGTTTTTT. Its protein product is CASTLWGQNTGELFF.

The CDR3 nucleotides are TGTGCCAGCAGCCCGAAAGGGACAGCTGAAAAACTGTTTTTT. It is translated as CASSPKGTAEKLFF. This chain connects TRBV11-1 to TRBJ1-4, with TRBD1 matching over 7 bases. V lost 5 bases and J lost 7; bases outside the gene matches: 7. The CDR3 has 14 amino acids. Germline CDR1 is SGHAT and CDR2 is FQDESV (reference sequence).

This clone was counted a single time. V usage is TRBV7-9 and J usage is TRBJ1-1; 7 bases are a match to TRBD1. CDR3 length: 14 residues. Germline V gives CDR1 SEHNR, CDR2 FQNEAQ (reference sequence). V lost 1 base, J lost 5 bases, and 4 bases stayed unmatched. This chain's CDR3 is CASSLGQGRTEAFF. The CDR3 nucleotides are TGTGCCAGCAGCTTAGGACAGGGTAGGACTGAAGCTTTCTTT.

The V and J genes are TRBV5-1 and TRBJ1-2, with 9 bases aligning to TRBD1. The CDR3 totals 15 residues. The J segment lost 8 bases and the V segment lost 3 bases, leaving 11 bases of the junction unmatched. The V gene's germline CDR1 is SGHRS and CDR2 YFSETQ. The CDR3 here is CASSYTGGENQGYTF. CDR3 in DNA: TGCGCCAGCAGCTACACAGGGGGCGAAAACCAAGGCTACACCTTC.

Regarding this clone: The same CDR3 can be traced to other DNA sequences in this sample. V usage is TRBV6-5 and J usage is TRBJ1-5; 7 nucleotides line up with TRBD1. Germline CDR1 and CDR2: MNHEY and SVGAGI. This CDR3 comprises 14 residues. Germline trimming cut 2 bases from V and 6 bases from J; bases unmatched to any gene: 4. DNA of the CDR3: TGTGCCAGCAGTTACATAGGGGGCGGTCAGCCCCAGCATTTT. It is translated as CASSYIGGGQPQHF.

The CDR3: CASSPEIARVYNEQFF. The CDR3 DNA is TGTGCCAGCTCACCCGAGATAGCGCGGGTATACAATGAGCAGTTCTTC. This rearrangement joins TRBV18 to TRBJ2-1; TRBD2 is a possible D gene (5 bases). The CDR3 sequence is 16 residues long. Germline lookup yields CDR1 KGHSH and CDR2 LQKENI. The ends were cut back, 3 bases at V and 4 bases at J, with 16 bases in the middle.

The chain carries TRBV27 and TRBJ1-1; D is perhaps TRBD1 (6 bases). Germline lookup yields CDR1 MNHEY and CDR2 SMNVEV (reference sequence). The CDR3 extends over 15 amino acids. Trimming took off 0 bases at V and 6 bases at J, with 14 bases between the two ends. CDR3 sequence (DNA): TGTGCCAGCAGTTTATCGGCAGGGGTATTATCTGAAGCTTTCTTT. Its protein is CASSLSAGVLSEAFF.

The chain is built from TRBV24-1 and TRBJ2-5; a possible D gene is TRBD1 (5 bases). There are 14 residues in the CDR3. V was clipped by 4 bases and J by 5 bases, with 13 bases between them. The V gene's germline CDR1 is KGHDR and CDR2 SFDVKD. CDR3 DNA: TGTGCCACCAGTGACACCGTAGGGGTCGAGACCCAGTACTTC. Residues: CATSDTVGVETQYF.

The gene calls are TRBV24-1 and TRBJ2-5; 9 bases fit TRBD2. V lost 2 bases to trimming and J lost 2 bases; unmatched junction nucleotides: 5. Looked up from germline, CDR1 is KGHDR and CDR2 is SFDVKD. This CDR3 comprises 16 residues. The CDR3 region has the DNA TGTGCCACCAGTGATTCAGTTAGCGGGGGTCAAGAGACCCAGTACTTC. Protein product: CATSDSVSGGQETQYF.

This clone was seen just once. Here the CDR3 DNA reads TGTGCCAGCTCATCAATCACCTCAGGGAGCTCCTATAATTCACCCCTCCACTTT. Protein sequence: CASSSITSGSSYNSPLHF. This sequence joins TRBV18 and TRBJ1-6; tentatively, D is TRBD1 (5 bases). CDR1 and CDR2 from the germline V gene are KGHSH and LQKENI. V lost 5 bases and J lost 0, with 17 bases in between. The CDR3 loop spans 18 amino acids.

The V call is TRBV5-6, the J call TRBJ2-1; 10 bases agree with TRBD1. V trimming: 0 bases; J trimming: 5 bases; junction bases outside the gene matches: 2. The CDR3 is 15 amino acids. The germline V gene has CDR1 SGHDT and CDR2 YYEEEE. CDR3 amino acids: CASSLAGTGDNEQFF. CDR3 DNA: TGTGCCAGCAGCTTGGCCGGGACAGGGGACAATGAGCAGTTCTTC.

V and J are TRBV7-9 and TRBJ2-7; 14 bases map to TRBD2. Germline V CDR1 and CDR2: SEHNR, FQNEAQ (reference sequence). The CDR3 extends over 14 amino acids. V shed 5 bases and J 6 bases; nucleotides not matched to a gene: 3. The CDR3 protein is CASSLGLAGVEQYF. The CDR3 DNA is TGTGCCAGCAGCCTGGGACTAGCGGGGGTCGAGCAGTACTTC.